These 14 T cell receptor beta chains were all obtained from the same sample, sequenced in a study of graft-versus-host responses after intestinal transplantation. Processing was applied to graft tissue in order to liberate intraepithelial and lamina propria lymphocytes. Method: immunoSEQ multiplex PCR; TCRdb's copy keeps in-frame clones and lacks some. The sample has more than 12,000 clones; roughly two thirds are singletons. Here the sequenced sample was ileum tissue, taken roughly 720 days after intestinal transplantation. These receptors all come from a human patient who received an intestinal transplant, so some T cells may come from the graft donor.

This clone was seen only a few times. This chain joins TRBV5-6 and TRBJ1-3, with D unclear. The CDR3 contains 15 residues. CDR1 is SGHDT, CDR2 YYEEEE, per germline. V lost 4 bases to trimming and J lost 5 bases, with 16 bases between them. The CDR3 bases are TGTGCCAGCAGCACTCGTCTTCTTATAAGAAACACCATATATTTT. It codes for CASSTRLLIRNTIYF.

This clone was picked up a small number of times. V gene TRBV4-3 combines with J gene TRBJ1-2; maybe TRBD1 (6 bases). This CDR3 is built from 18 residues. Trimming took off 0 bases at V and 7 bases at J, with 24 bases between the two ends. Germline CDR1 is LGHNA and CDR2 is YSLEER. The CDR3 is CASSQDWAGTLKVAGYTF. CDR3 sequence (DNA): TGCGCCAGCAGCCAAGATTGGGCCGGGACACTCAAAGTGGCTGGCTACACCTTC.

This chain joins TRBV30 and TRBJ1-1; D unclear. The V gene's germline CDR1 is GTSNPN and CDR2 SVGIG (reference sequence). Trimming removed 4 bases from V and 1 base from J, with 31 bases in between. This CDR3 has 20 residues. The CDR3 loop reads CAWTHTESVSPVSRNTEAFF. The CDR3 DNA sequence: TGTGCCTGGACACATACAGAAAGTGTCAGTCCGGTGTCCAGGAACACTGAAGCTTTCTTT.

This chain connects TRBV4-1 to TRBJ2-7; no clear D. This CDR3 has 13 amino acids. Trimming left V 0 bases short and J 5 bases short, with 8 bases between. CDR1 and CDR2 from the germline V gene are MGHRA and YSYEKL. CDR3 residues: CASSQDRQDEQYF. As DNA, the CDR3 is TGCGCCAGCAGCCAAGATCGGCAGGACGAGCAGTACTTC.

The chain links TRBV21-1 to TRBJ2-3; the D call TRBD1 from the table was never checked on the DNA. TRBV21-1 is labeled a pseudogene. CDR3 length equals 15 residues. The CDR3 DNA reads as TGTGCCAGCAGCGTCCGGGACAGGGTCACAGATACGCAGTATTTT. As protein: CASSVRDRVTDTQYF.

The chain recombines TRBV7-8 with TRBJ2-3, with a possible D match to TRBD2 (6 bases). Germline lookup yields CDR1 SGHVS and CDR2 FQNEAQ. The CDR3 runs to 14 residues. Trimming removed 5 bases at V and 3 bases at J, with 12 bases between. The CDR3 sequence is CASSAGGPTDTQYF. The CDR3 DNA sequence: TGTGCCAGCAGCGCAGGAGGGCCGACAGATACGCAGTATTTT.

V is TRBV5-1 and J is TRBJ1-1; perhaps TRBD1 as D (6 bases). Trimming took 4 bases from V and 6 from J, leaving 16 bases between them. The CDR3 covers 14 residues. Germline-derived CDR1 and CDR2 are SGHRS and YFSETQ. The CDR3 reads CASSPFGTSPEAFF. In DNA, the CDR3 is TGCGCCAGCAGCCCGTTCGGGACAAGCCCTGAAGCTTTCTTT.

This clone appeared a few times. The rearrangement joins TRBV7-2 to TRBJ2-3; D may be TRBD2 (6 bases). Trimming took off 4 bases at V and 0 bases at J, with 11 bases between the two ends. Germline V gene data show CDR1 as SGHTA and CDR2 as FQGNSA. This CDR3 is 15 amino acids long. CDR3 bases: TGTGCCAGCAGCTCGCAGGGAGGTAGCACAGATACGCAGTATTTT. Protein: CASSSQGGSTDTQYF. The entire variable domain, with the rest obtained from reference TRBV7-2 and TRBJ2-3, is as follows: GAGVSQSPSNKVTEKGKDVELRCDPISGHTALYWYRQSLGQGLEFLIYFQGNSAPDKSGLPSDRFSAERTGGSVSTLTIQRTQQEDSAVYLCASSSQGGSTDTQYFGPGTRLTVL.

This clone occurred once. The chain uses TRBV6-5 and TRBJ1-4, with unresolved D. The ends were cut back, 5 bases at V and 0 bases at J, with 10 bases in the middle. Germline V CDR1 and CDR2: MNHEY, SVGAGI. The CDR3 has 15 residues. The CDR3 protein is CASSTQIPTNEKLFF. For the CDR3, the DNA is TGTGCCAGCAGTACACAGATCCCAACTAATGAAAAACTGTTTTTT.

V is TRBV2 and J is TRBJ2-1, with 10 bases fitting TRBD2. V dropped 5 bases and J dropped 7; count of bases not matched to a gene: 5. The CDR3 runs 14 residues. The germline V gene encodes CDR1 SNHLY and CDR2 FYNNEI. The CDR3, as DNA: TGTGCCAGCAGTCCACTAGCGGGGTTTAATGAGCAGTTCTTC. This codes for CASSPLAGFNEQFF.

On this clone itself: This specimen includes other DNA sequences encoding the same CDR3. The J gene is TRBJ1-3, the V gene TRBV15; a weak D match, TRBD1 (5 bases). In germline, CDR1 is LNHNV, CDR2 YYDKDF (reference sequence). The CDR3 totals 14 residues. The V and J ends lost 7 bases and 4 bases respectively, with 14 bases between them. This CDR3 is CATNTGGSGNTIYF. The CDR3 DNA sequence: TGTGCCACCAACACGGGGGGATCCGGAAACACCATATATTTT.

The chain joins TRBV19 to TRBJ1-6; 11 bases are shared with TRBD1. This CDR3 region has 16 residues. Germline values: CDR1 LNHDA, CDR2 SQIVND (reference sequence). V gave up 5 bases and J gave up 7 bases; unmatched junction bases: 7. The CDR3 region is CASSAPGQGDNSPLHF. The CDR3 nucleotides are TGTGCCAGTAGTGCCCCGGGACAGGGGGACAATTCACCCCTCCACTTT. Using reference TRBV19 and TRBJ1-6 for the parts outside the CDR3, the full variable domain is DGGITQSPKYLFRKEGQNVTLSCEQNLNHDAMYWYRQDPGQGLRLIYYSQIVNDFQKGDIAEGYSVSREKKESFPLTVTSAQKNPTAFYLCASSAPGQGDNSPLHFGNGTRLTVT.

The chain employs TRBV2 and TRBJ2-3; tentatively, D is TRBD1 (6 bases). V shed 6 bases and J shed 2 bases, with 18 bases lying between them. CDR3 length: 16 amino acids. The germline CDR1 and CDR2 sequences are SNHLY and FYNNEI. CDR3 coding DNA: TGTGCCAGCAGGAAAGACCCAGGGGCTCCCACAGATACGCAGTATTTT. As protein: CASRKDPGAPTDTQYF.

The rearrangement joins TRBV4-1 to TRBJ1-4; D may be TRBD1 (5 bases). Germline values: CDR1 MGHRA, CDR2 YSYEKL. The length of the CDR3 is 13 residues. Between the trimmed V and J ends, which lost 0 bases and 6 bases, there was a span of 5 bases. CDR3 nucleotide sequence: TGCGCCAGCAGCCAAGAAGGGGATGAAAAACTGTTTTTT. It encodes CASSQEGDEKLFF.